This record concerns one TCR beta chain sequence. The clone's antigen remains unknown. It has no much larger one-base neighbor in the sample; base qualities were not kept. The data were obtained in a study of OX40 agonist ivuxolimab in advanced cancers. Background for the entire study: The costimulatory receptor OX40 (CD134) was targeted by ivuxolimab, a fully human IgG2 agonistic monoclonal antibody. The monotherapy dose-escalation portion (N ≈ 52 patients) of the phase I ivuxolimab trial is reported in the paper. Partial responses were achieved by three dose-escalation patients, of whom one had hepatocellular carcinoma and two had cutaneous melanoma. Of the roughly 52 dose-escalation patients, hepatocellular carcinoma was present in some 19, melanoma in approximately 15, renal cell carcinoma in 9 and head and neck cancer in 9. A male proportion of approximately 83% and a mean age of approximately 61 years, ranging from about 20 to 85, were recorded for the dose-escalation cohort. Intravenous ivuxolimab was administered to patients every 2 weeks at six dose levels: 0.01, 0.1, 0.3, 1.5, 3 and 10 mg/kg. Prior anti-PD-1, anti-PD-L1 or anti-CTLA-4 therapy was permitted, and checkpoint inhibitors had been received by about 36% of dose-escalation patients. Peripheral TCRbeta sequencing was intended to test whether TCR sequence diversity was altered and clonal T-cell expansion was caused by ivuxolimab.

Taken from cysteine to phenylalanine, the CDR3 has 13 residues. Solely the CDR3 DNA is kept, with 39 bases framed from the first base. The germline V gene yields MDHEN for CDR1 and SYDVKM for CDR2. Trimming costs V 2 bases and J 7 bases, and their ends lie 9 bases apart. What the research found in general, with its limitations: After ivuxolimab, expanded clones were on average more numerous among CD8+ T cells than among CD4+ T cells. Low levels of normalized T-cell clonal expansion were also seen in some patients who did not respond. In the 0.1-3.0 mg/kg groups, partial responders had among the lowest normalized peripheral clonal expansion, particularly in CD8+ T cells. Clonal expansion of both CD4+ and CD8+ blood T cells was observed from baseline to week 6 at doses 0.1 to 3.0 mg/kg. Antigen specificity was not determined for the clonally expanded peripheral T cells.

The trial excluded patients who had a history of autoimmune disease or were on systemic immunosuppression. In every dose cohort, peripheral blood was drawn for TCR sequencing at baseline, cycle 4 day 1, and cycle 7 day 1. The samples were drawn from a first-in-human, open-label, multicenter phase I dose-escalation trial of ivuxolimab. Adults with locally advanced or metastatic melanoma, renal cell carcinoma, hepatocellular carcinoma or head and neck squamous cell carcinoma were enrolled in the trial. Before TCR sequencing, CD4+ T cells and CD8+ T cells from peripheral blood were sorted into separate populations. To sequence the TCRbeta CDR3 region, genomic DNA was isolated from the sorted cells. TCRbeta CDR3 regions were sequenced using the immunoSEQ Assay. Drawn from immuneACCESS, this table holds only the in-frame rearrangements with V and J called that TCRdb kept. Clones are partly lost; checked studies trace under half to an unresolved V gene and leave the rest unexplained. This sample has about 100,000 clones in its table, and about nine tenths of those were observed once. 0.25% to 0.35% of the sample comes from the top ten.

This TCR was recovered from an adult with an advanced solid tumor such as melanoma, head and neck, liver or kidney cancer. The sample was CD4+ or CD8+ T cells sorted from blood, taken in a trial of the OX40 agonist ivuxolimab. The rearranged segments are TRBV28 and TRBJ1-5, with the D gene not clear enough to name. The CDR3 here reads CASSLRKGQPQHF. The nucleotide sequence reads TGTGCCAGCAGTTTACGTAAGGGACAGCCCCAGCATTTT.